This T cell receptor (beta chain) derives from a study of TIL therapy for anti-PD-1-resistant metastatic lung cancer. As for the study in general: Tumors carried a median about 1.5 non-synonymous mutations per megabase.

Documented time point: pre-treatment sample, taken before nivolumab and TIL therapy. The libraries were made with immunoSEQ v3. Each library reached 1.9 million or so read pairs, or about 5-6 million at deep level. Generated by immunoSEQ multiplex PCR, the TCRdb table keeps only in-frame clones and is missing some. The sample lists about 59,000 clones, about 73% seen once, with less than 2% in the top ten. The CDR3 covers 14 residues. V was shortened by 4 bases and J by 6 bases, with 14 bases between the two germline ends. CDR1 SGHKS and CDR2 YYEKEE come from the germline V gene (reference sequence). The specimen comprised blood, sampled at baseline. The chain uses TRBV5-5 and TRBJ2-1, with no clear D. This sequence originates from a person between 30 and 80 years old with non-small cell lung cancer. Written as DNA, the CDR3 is TGTGCCAGCAGCCACGAAGGACGGATCAATGAGCAGTTCTTC. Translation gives CASSHEGRINEQFF.